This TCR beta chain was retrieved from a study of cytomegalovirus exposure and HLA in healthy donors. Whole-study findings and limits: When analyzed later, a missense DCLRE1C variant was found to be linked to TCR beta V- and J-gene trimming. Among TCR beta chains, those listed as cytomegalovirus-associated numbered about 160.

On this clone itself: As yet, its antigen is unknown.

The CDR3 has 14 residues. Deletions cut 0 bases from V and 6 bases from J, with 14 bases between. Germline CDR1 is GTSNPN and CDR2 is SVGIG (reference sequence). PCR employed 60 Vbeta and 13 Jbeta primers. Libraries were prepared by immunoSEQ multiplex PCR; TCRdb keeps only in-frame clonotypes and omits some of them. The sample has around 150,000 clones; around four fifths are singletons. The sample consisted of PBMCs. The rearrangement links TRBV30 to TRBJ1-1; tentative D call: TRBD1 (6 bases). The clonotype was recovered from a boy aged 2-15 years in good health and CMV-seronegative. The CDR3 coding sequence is TGTGCCTGGAGTGTACCCTTGACAGGCTCTGAAGCTTTCTTT. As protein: CAWSVPLTGSEAFF.